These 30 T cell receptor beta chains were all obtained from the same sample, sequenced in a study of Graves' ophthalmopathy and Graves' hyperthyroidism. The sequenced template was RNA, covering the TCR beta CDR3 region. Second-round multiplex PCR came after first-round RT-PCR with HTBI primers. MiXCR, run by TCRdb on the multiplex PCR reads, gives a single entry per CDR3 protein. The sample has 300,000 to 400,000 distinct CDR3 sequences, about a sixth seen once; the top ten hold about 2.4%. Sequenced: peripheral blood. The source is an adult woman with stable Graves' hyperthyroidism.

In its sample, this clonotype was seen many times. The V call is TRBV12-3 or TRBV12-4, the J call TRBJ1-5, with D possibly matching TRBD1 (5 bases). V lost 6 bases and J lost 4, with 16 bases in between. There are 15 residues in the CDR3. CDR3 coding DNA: TGTGCCAGCAGCTTCTCCGGGGGGGTGAATCAGCCCCAGCATTTT. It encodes CASSFSGGVNQPQHF.

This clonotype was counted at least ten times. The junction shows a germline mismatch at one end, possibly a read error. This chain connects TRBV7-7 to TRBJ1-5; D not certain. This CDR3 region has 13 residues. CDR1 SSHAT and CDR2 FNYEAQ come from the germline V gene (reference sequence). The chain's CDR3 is CASSLGKDLPQHF. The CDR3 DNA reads TGTGCTAGCAGCTTGGGGAAGGACCTTCCCCAGCATTTT.

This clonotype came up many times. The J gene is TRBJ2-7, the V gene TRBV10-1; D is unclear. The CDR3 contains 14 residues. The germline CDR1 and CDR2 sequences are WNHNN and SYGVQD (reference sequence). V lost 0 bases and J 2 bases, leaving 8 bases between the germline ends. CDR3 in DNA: TGCGCCAGCAGTGAGTCTCAGGTAACCTACGAGCAGTACTTC. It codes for CASSESQVTYEQYF.

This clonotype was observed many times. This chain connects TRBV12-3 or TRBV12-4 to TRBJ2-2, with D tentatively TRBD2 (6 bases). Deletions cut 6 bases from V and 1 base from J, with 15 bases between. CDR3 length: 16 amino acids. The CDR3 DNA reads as TGTGCCAGCAGCTGGGGGGTGCCGGAGAACACCGGGGAGCTGTTTTTT. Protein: CASSWGVPENTGELFF.

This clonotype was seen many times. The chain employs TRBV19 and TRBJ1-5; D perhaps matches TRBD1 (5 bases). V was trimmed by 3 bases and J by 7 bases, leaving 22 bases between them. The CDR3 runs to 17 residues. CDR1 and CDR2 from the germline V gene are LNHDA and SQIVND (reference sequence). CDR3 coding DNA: TGTGCCAGTAGTATTTTTTCCGGCAGGGTAAGGCGACAGCCCCAGCATTTT. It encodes CASSIFSGRVRRQPQHF.

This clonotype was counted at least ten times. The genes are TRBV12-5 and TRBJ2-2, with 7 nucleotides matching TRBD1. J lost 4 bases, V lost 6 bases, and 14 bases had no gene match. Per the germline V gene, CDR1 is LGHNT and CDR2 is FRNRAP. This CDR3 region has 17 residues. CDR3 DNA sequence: TGTGCTAGTGGCATCGCCACAGGGGCGCAGGGCACCGGGGAGCTGTTTTTT. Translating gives CASGIATGAQGTGELFF.

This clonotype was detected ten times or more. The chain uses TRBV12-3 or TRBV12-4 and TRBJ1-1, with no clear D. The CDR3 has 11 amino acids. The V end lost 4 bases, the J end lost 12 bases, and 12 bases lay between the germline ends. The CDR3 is CASSSRNQPFF. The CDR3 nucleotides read TGTGCCAGCAGTTCCCGGAATCAACCTTTCTTT.

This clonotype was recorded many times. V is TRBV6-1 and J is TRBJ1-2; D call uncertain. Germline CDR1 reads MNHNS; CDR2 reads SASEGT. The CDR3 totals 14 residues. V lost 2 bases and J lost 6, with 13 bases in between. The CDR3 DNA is TGTGCCAGCAGTGAAAAAACTAGTAAAGATGGCTACACCTTC. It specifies CASSEKTSKDGYTF.

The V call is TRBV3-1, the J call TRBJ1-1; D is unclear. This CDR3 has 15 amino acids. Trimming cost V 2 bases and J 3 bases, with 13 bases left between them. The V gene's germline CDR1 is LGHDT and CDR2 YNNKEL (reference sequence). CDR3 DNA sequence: TGTGCCAGCAGCCAACAGGACCCTGTGGACACTGAAGCTTTCTTT. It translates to CASSQQDPVDTEAFF. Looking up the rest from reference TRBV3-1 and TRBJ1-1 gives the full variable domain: DTAVSQTPKYLVTQMGNDKSIKCEQNLGHDTMYWYKQDSKKFLKIMFSYNNKELIINETVPNRFSPKSPDKAHLNLHINSLELGDSAVYFCASSQQDPVDTEAFFGQGTRLTVV.

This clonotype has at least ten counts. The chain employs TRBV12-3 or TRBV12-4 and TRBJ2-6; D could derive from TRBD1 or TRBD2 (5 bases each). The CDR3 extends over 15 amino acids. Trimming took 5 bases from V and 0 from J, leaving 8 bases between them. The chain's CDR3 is CASSPGSSGANVLTF. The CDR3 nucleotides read TGTGCCAGCAGTCCAGGGAGCTCTGGGGCCAACGTCCTGACTTTC.

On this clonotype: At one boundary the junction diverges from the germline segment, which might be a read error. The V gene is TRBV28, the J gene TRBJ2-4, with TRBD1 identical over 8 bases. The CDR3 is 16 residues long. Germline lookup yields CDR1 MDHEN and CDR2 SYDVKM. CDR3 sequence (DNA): TGTGCCAGCAGCCCCCGTGCCCAGGGGGCCAAAAACATTAAGTACTTC. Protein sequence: CASSPRAQGAKNIKYF.

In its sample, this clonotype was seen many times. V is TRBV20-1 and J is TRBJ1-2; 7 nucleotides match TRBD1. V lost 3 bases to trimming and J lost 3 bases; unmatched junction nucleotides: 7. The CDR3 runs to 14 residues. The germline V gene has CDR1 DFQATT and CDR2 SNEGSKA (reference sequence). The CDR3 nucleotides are TGCAGTGCTAGTGCGGCAGGACAGGACTATGGCTACACCTTC. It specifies CSASAAGQDYGYTF.

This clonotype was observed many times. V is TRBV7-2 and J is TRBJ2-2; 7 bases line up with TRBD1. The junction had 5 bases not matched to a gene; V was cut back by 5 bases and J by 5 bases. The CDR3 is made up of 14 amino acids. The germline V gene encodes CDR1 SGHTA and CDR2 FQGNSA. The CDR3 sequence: CASSPTGLTGELFF. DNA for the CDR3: TGTGCCAGCAGCCCGACAGGGCTTACCGGGGAGCTGTTTTTT.

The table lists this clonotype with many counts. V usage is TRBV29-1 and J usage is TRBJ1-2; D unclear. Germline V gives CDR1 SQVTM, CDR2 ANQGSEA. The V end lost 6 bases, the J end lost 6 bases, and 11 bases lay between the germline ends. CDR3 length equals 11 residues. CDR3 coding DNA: TGCAGCGTCCTCGAAGTTGATGGCTACACCTTC. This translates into CSVLEVDGYTF. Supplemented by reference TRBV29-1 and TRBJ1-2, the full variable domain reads SAVISQKPSRDICQRGTSLTIQCQVDSQVTMMFWYRQQPGQSLTLIATANQGSEATYESGFVIDKFPISRPNLTFSTLTVSNMSPEDSSIYLCSVLEVDGYTFGSGTRLTVV.

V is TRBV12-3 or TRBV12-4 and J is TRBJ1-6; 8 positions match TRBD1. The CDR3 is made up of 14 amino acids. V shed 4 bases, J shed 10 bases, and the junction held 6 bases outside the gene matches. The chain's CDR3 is CASSSPGGGSPLHF. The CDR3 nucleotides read TGTGCCAGCAGTTCCCCAGGGGGCGGGTCACCCCTCCACTTT.

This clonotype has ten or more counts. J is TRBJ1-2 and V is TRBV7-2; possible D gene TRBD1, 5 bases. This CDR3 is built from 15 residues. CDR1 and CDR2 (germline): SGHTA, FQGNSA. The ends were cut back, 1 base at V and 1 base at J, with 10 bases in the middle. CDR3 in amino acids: CASSLVGTDNYGYTF. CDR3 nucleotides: TGTGCCAGCAGCTTAGTCGGGACGGATAACTATGGCTACACCTTC.

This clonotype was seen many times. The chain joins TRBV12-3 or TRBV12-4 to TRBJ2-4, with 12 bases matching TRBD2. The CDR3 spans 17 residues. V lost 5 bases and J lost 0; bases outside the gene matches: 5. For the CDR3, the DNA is TGTGCCAGCAGTGATCCGGGACTAGCGGGAGCCAAAAACATTCAGTACTTC. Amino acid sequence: CASSDPGLAGAKNIQYF.

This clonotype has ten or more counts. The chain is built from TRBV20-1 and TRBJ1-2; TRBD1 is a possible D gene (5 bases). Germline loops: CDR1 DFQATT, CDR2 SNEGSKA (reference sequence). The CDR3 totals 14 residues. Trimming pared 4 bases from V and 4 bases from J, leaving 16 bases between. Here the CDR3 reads CSAKVRVRGYGYTF. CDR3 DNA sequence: TGCAGTGCTAAGGTCAGGGTGAGAGGCTATGGCTACACCTTC.

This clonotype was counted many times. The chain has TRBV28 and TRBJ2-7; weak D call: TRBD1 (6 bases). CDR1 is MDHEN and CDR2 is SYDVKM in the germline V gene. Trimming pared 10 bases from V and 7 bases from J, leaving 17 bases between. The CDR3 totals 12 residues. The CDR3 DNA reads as TGTGCCACCATCACAGGGCAGAGTGAGCAGTACTTC. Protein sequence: CATITGQSEQYF. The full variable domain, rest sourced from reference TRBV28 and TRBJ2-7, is DVKVTQSSRYLVKRTGEKVFLECVQDMDHENMFWYRQDPGLGLRLIYFSYDVKMKEKGDIPEGYSVSREKKERFSLILESASTNQTSMYLCATITGQSEQYFGPGTRLTVT.

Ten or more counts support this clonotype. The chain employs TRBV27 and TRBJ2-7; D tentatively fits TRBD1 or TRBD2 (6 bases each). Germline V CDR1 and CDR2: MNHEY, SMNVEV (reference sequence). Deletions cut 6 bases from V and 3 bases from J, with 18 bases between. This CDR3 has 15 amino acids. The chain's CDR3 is CASSLTGAFNYEQYF. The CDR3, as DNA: TGTGCCAGCAGCCTTACGGGGGCCTTTAACTACGAGCAGTACTTC.

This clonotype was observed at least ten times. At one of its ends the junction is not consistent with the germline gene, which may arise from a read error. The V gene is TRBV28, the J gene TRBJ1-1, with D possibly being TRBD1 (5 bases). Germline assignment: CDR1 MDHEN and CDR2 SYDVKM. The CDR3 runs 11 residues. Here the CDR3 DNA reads TGTGCCAGCAGTTTGTCGGGACCGCCGCTCTTT. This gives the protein CASSLSGPPLF.

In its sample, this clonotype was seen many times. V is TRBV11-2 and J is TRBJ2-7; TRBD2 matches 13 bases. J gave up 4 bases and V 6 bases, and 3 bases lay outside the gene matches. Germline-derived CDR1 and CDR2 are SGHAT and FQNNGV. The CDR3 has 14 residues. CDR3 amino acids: CASRRTSGRYEQYF. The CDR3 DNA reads TGTGCCAGCAGGCGGACTAGCGGGAGATACGAGCAGTACTTC.

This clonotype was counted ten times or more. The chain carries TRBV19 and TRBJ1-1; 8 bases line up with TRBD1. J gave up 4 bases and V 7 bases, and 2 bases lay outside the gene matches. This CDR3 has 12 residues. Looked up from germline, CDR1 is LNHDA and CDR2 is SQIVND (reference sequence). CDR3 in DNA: TGTGCCAGTACGGACAGGGCCACTGAAGCTTTCTTT. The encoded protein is CASTDRATEAFF.

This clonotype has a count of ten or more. In DNA, the CDR3 is TGTGCCAGCAGCCAAGGTGTCCATCCGGGGGATGGCTACGAGCAGTACTTC. Encoded protein: CASSQGVHPGDGYEQYF. The J gene is TRBJ2-7, the V gene TRBV3-1, with D perhaps matching TRBD2 (6 bases). Trimming removed 1 base at V and 3 bases at J, with 19 bases between. CDR1 is LGHDT, CDR2 YNNKEL, per germline (reference sequence). The CDR3 has 17 amino acids.

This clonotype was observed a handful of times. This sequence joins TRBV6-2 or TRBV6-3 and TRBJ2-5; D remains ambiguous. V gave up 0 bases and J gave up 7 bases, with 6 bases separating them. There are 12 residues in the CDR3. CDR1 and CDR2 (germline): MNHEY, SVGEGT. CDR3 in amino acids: CASSYSDSTQYF. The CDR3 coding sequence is TGTGCCAGCAGTTACTCCGACTCGACCCAGTACTTC.

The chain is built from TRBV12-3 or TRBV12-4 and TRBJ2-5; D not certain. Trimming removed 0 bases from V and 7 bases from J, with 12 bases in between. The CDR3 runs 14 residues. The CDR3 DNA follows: TGTGCCAGCAGTTTAGCGCATGTATTGGGGACCCAGTACTTC. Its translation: CASSLAHVLGTQYF.

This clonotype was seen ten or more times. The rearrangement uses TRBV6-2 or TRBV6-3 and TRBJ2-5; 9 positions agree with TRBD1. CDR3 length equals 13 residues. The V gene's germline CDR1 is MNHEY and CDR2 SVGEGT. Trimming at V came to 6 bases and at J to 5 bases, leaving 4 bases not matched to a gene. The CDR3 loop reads CASSGTGMETQYF. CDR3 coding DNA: TGTGCCAGCAGCGGGACAGGGATGGAGACCCAGTACTTC.

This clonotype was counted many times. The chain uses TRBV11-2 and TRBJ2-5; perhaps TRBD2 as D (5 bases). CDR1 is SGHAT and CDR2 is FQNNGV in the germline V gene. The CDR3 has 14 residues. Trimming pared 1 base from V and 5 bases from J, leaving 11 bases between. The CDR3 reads CASSLVRGPETQYF. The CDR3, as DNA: TGTGCCAGCAGCTTAGTCCGGGGTCCGGAGACCCAGTACTTC.

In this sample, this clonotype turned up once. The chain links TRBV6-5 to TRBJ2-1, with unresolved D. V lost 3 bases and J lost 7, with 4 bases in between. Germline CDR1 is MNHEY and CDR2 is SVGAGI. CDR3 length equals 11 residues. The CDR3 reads CASSYHNEQFF. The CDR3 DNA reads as TGTGCCAGCAGTTATCATAATGAGCAGTTCTTC.

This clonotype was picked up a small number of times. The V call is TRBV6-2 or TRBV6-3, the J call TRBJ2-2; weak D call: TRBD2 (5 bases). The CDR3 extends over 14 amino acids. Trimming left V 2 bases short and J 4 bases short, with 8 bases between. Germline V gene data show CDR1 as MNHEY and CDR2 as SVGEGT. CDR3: CASSYGLLTGELFF. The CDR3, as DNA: TGTGCCAGCAGTTACGGACTCCTCACCGGGGAGCTGTTTTTT.